This TCR beta chain was profiled in a study of human T cells and chemical hapten exposure. Overall study context: The patient population, which was mostly female, had alopecia areata, totalis or universalis. Study results and limitations: Expanded TCRs formed significantly more large CDR3 similarity clusters than controls.

V shed 2 bases and J 4 bases; nucleotides not matched to a gene: 4. CDR1 and CDR2 from the germline V gene are MNHNY and SVGAGI (reference sequence). This CDR3 region has 14 residues. This clonotype was picked up many times. Its antigen remains unknown. Regarding time point: pre-sensitization, week 0. Regarding treatment: therapeutic diphenylcyclopropenone sensitization with weekly scalp DPC. Individual cDNA molecules each carried unique molecular identifiers attached by the library. TCRdb reprocessed the RACE reads with MiXCR, giving one entry per CDR3 protein. The top ten clones hold about 6% of a sample with tens of thousands of distinct CDR3 sequences, over 10% of them seen once.

The sequences come from whole blood, collected in connection with sensitization to the hapten diphenylcyclopropenone (DPC). The source of this sequence is a woman aged 25 to 39 with alopecia areata. Some clones in this sample may be carry-over from other donors' samples. The V call is TRBV6-6, the J call TRBJ1-2, with 7 positions matching TRBD1. The CDR3 loop reads CASSYNRGAYGYTF. The CDR3 DNA reads as TGTGCCAGCAGTTACAACAGGGGTGCCTATGGCTACACCTTC.